These 21 T cell receptor beta chains came from one sample sequenced in a study of T cell clonotyping in hematopoietic cell transplantation. Time point reported: recipient sample about 28 days before transplant, after cytoreduction. Here immunoSEQ multiplex PCR was the method, and the copy in TCRdb shows in-frame clones only, minus some. Of tens of thousands of clones listed, 85% to 95% are singletons. Sequences were derived from peripheral blood mononuclear cells, sampled before stem cell transplant. The receptors were sampled from a man aged 35-49 years with chronic myeloid leukemia. Some clones in this sample may be carry-over from other donors' samples.

This clone was seen only once. DNA of the CDR3: TGTGCCACCAGCAGAGCTAGCGGGGGGGATTCAGATACGCAGTATTTT. Residues: CATSRASGGDSDTQYF. The chain links TRBV15 to TRBJ2-3, with 12 bases matching TRBD2. Trimming took 1 base from V and 4 from J; bases not matched to a gene: 3. CDR3 length equals 16 residues. Germline CDR1 reads LNHNV; CDR2 reads YYDKDF (reference sequence).

J is TRBJ1-2 and V is TRBV19; no reliable D call. The CDR3 contains 13 residues. Per germline, CDR1 LNHDA and CDR2 SQIVND (reference sequence). Deletions cut 6 bases from V and 4 bases from J, with 12 bases between. CDR3 amino acids: CASRSFAVYGYTF. DNA for the CDR3: TGTGCCAGTAGGAGCTTCGCCGTCTATGGCTACACCTTC. Variable domain in full (rest from reference TRBV19 and TRBJ1-2): DGGITQSPKYLFRKEGQNVTLSCEQNLNHDAMYWYRQDPGQGLRLIYYSQIVNDFQKGDIAEGYSVSREKKESFPLTVTSAQKNPTAFYLCASRSFAVYGYTFGSGTRLTVV.

The rearrangement links TRBV27 to TRBJ1-1, with a tentative D call TRBD1 (6 bases). The germline CDR1 and CDR2 sequences are MNHEY and SMNVEV (reference sequence). This CDR3 contains 16 residues. The V end was cut by 3 bases, the J end by 2 bases, with 16 bases between. The CDR3 DNA reads TGTGCCAGCAGTTTTTCTCTCCTGACAGGCAACACTGAAGCTTTCTTT. Protein product: CASSFSLLTGNTEAFF.

The V call is TRBV23-1, the J call TRBJ2-7; 11 bases are a match to TRBD1. TRBV23-1 is an ORF for which the function is uncertain. The CDR3 is 16 residues long. V lost 6 bases and J lost 5; bases outside the gene matches: 12. Here the CDR3 reads CASRPFPRTGGHEQYF. DNA of the CDR3: TGCGCCAGCAGGCCCTTCCCCCGGACAGGGGGCCACGAGCAGTACTTC.

CDR3 coding DNA: TGTGCCAGCAGTGGAACCAGGGGGGTCGGTGAAGCTTTCTTT. This translates into CASSGTRGVGEAFF. The J gene is TRBJ1-1, the V gene TRBV2, with 7 bases lining up with TRBD1. The J segment lost 7 bases and the V segment lost 4 bases, leaving 9 bases of the junction unmatched. The CDR3 sequence is 14 residues long. Germline CDR1 is SNHLY and CDR2 is FYNNEI. The full variable domain, in which reference TRBV2 and TRBJ1-1 provide the parts outside the CDR3, is EPEVTQTPSHQVTQMGQEVILRCVPISNHLYFYWYRQILGQKVEFLVSFYNNEISEKSEIFDDQFSVERPDGSNFTLKIRSTKLEDSAMYFCASSGTRGVGEAFFGQGTRLTVV.

The chain has TRBV4-3 and TRBJ1-2; D perhaps matches TRBD1 (6 bases). Looked up from germline, CDR1 is LGHNA and CDR2 is YSLEER. The CDR3 spans 15 residues. Trimming removed 1 base at V and 4 bases at J, with 13 bases between. CDR3 coding DNA: TGCGCCAGCAGCCAAGGTTTGCAGGGGAGCTATGGCTACACCTTC. Encoded protein: CASSQGLQGSYGYTF.

The genes are TRBV19 and TRBJ1-1; a possible D gene is TRBD1 (5 bases). The germline V gene has CDR1 LNHDA and CDR2 SQIVND (reference sequence). This CDR3 spans 14 amino acids. Trimming pared 5 bases from V and 11 bases from J, leaving 21 bases between. The CDR3 spells CASSPRGEGRGAFF. CDR3 bases: TGTGCCAGTAGTCCCCGGGGAGAGGGGAGAGGGGCTTTCTTT.

The chain couples TRBV19 to TRBJ2-1; TRBD2 agrees at 14 bases. The CDR3 consists of 17 residues. Germline values: CDR1 LNHDA, CDR2 SQIVND (reference sequence). Trimming at V came to 2 bases and at J to 8 bases, leaving 8 bases not matched to a gene. The CDR3 loop reads CASSIPGLAGALDEQFF. The CDR3 DNA reads as TGTGCCAGTAGTATACCGGGACTAGCGGGGGCGCTGGATGAGCAGTTCTTC.

The rearrangement uses TRBV6-5 and TRBJ1-4; 10 bases line up with TRBD1. V shed 5 bases, J shed 5 bases, and the junction held 5 bases outside the gene matches. The CDR3 has 15 amino acids. From germline, CDR1 is MNHEY and CDR2 SVGAGI. The CDR3 sequence is CASSRTGGRNEKLFF. DNA of the CDR3: TGTGCCAGCAGTCGGACAGGGGGAAGAAATGAAAAACTGTTTTTT.

The V gene is TRBV28, the J gene TRBJ2-1, with a possible D match to TRBD2 (5 bases). The V and J ends lost 5 bases and 4 bases respectively, with 15 bases between them. The CDR3 covers 15 residues. From germline, CDR1 is MDHEN and CDR2 SYDVKM. CDR3 region: CASSPSPRDYNEQFF. The CDR3 nucleotides read TGTGCCAGCAGTCCTAGCCCTAGGGATTACAATGAGCAGTTCTTC.

This clone has a handful of counts. This chain links TRBV28 with TRBJ2-3; D is undetermined. Germline V gives CDR1 MDHEN, CDR2 SYDVKM. The CDR3 covers 13 residues. The V end lost 9 bases, the J end lost 2 bases, and 12 bases lay between the germline ends. Written as DNA, the CDR3 is TGTGCCAGTTACCGGGCCACCACAGATACGCAGTATTTT. Translation gives CASYRATTDTQYF.

V is TRBV30 and J is TRBJ2-1; D could derive from TRBD1 or TRBD2 (5 bases each). The CDR3 runs to 15 residues. CDR1 and CDR2 (germline): GTSNPN, SVGIG (reference sequence). V was trimmed by 5 bases and J by 5 bases, leaving 19 bases between them. CDR3 bases: TGTGCCTGGGCCCCGGGACCTCGGCTAGACAATGAGCAGTTCTTC. It encodes CAWAPGPRLDNEQFF.

The chain uses TRBV10-3 and TRBJ1-4; no clear D. Between the trimmed V and J ends, which lost 2 bases and 5 bases, there was a span of 6 bases. The germline CDR1 and CDR2 sequences are ENHRY and SYGVKD. This CDR3 is built from 13 residues. The CDR3 DNA reads TGTGCCATCAGTGAGCCCTCGAATGAAAAACTGTTTTTT. This codes for CAISEPSNEKLFF.

The chain combines TRBV5-1 with TRBJ2-5; D possibly corresponds to TRBD2 (6 bases). V was pared by 0 bases and J by 4 bases, with 16 bases between. CDR1 and CDR2 from the germline V gene are SGHRS and YFSETQ. This CDR3 spans 16 amino acids. CDR3 sequence: CASSLGNGGLGETQYF. As DNA, the CDR3 is TGCGCCAGCAGCTTGGGAAATGGGGGGTTGGGAGAGACCCAGTACTTC.

The V gene is TRBV7-8, the J gene TRBJ1-6; D possibly corresponds to TRBD1 (6 bases). V lost 5 bases and J lost 8, with 19 bases in between. The CDR3 contains 16 residues. Germline V lookup: CDR1 SGHVS, CDR2 FQNEAQ. CDR3 amino acids: CASSGPGQRLYSPLHF. CDR3 coding DNA: TGTGCCAGCAGCGGACCCGGACAGAGACTATATTCACCCCTCCACTTT.

The chain couples TRBV11-3 to TRBJ1-1; TRBD1 aligns across 7 bases. With V trimmed by 4 bases and J by 0 bases, 5 bases remained unmatched. The CDR3 is 15 residues long. Germline V lookup: CDR1 SGHNT, CDR2 YENEEA. The CDR3 bases are TGTGCCAGCAGCTCCAGGACAGGACTGAACACTGAAGCTTTCTTT. The encoded protein is CASSSRTGLNTEAFF.

The chain recombines TRBV29-1 with TRBJ2-1, with 9 bases that match TRBD1. This CDR3 is 13 amino acids long. Germline values: CDR1 SQVTM, CDR2 ANQGSEA. Trimming at V came to 4 bases and at J to 3 bases, leaving 1 base not matched to a gene. CDR3 amino acids: CSVGQGVYNEQFF. For the CDR3, the DNA is TGCAGCGTTGGACAGGGGGTCTACAATGAGCAGTTCTTC.

V usage is TRBV11-3 and J usage is TRBJ2-3, with 7 bases that match TRBD1. Trimming removed 0 bases from V and 3 bases from J; junction bases left unmatched: 3. The CDR3 has 15 residues. The V gene's germline CDR1 is SGHNT and CDR2 YENEEA. Here the CDR3 DNA reads TGTGCCAGCAGCTTAGATAACAGGGGTACAGATACGCAGTATTTT. Amino acid sequence: CASSLDNRGTDTQYF. Full variable domain (outside the CDR3, taken from reference TRBV11-3 and TRBJ2-3): EAGVVQSPRYKIIEKKQPVAFWCNPISGHNTLYWYLQNLGQGPELLIRYENEEAVDDSQLPKDRFSAERLKGVDSTLKIQPAELGDSAVYLCASSLDNRGTDTQYFGPGTRLTVL.

The genes are TRBV7-2 and TRBJ2-1; D tentatively reads TRBD1 or TRBD2 (5 bases each). The V gene's germline CDR1 is SGHTA and CDR2 FQGNSA. The V end was cut by 5 bases, the J end by 8 bases, with 19 bases between. The CDR3 is made up of 15 amino acids. Here the CDR3 reads CASSPWDPSTYEQFF. DNA for the CDR3: TGTGCCAGCAGCCCCTGGGACCCGTCTACTTATGAGCAGTTCTTC.

This chain connects TRBV7-8 to TRBJ1-2; D remains unclear. The CDR3 has 16 residues. Trimming removed 0 bases from V and 1 base from J, with 12 bases in between. CDR1 and CDR2 (germline): SGHVS, FQNEAQ. CDR3 bases: TGTGCCAGCAGCTTAGCGATTTTCCGCGGTAACTATGGCTACACCTTC. It encodes CASSLAIFRGNYGYTF.

This chain joins TRBV4-2 and TRBJ1-2, with D possibly matching TRBD1 (6 bases). The CDR3 loop spans 17 amino acids. The germline V gene encodes CDR1 LGHNA and CDR2 YNFKEQ. Trimming took off 1 base at V and 6 bases at J, with 21 bases between the two ends. CDR3 protein: CASSQAGEGEGGDGYTF. For the CDR3, the DNA is TGTGCCAGCAGCCAAGCTGGGGAGGGGGAAGGGGGGGATGGCTACACCTTC.